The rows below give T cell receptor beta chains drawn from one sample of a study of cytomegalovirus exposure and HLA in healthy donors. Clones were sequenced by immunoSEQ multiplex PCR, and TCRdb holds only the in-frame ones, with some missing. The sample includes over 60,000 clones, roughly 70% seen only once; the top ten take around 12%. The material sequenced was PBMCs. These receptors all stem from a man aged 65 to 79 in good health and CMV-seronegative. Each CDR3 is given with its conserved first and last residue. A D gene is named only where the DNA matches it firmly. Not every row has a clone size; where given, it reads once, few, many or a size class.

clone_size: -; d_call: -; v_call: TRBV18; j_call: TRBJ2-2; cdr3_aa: CASSPRGLDTGELFF; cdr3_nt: TGTGCCAGCTCACCAAGAGGGTTGGACACCGGGGAGCTGTTTTTT
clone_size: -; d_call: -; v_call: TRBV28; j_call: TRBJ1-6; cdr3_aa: CASYSSYNSPLHF; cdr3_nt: TGTGCCAGCTACAGCTCCTATAATTCACCCCTCCACTTT
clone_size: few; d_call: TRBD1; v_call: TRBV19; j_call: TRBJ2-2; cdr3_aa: CASTDRGAGELFF; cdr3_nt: TGTGCCAGTACCGACAGGGGAGCCGGGGAGCTGTTTTTT
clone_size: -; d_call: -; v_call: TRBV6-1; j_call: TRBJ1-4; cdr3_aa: CASSEGLTGEKLFF; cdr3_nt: TGTGCCAGCAGTGAAGGTTTGACTGGCGAAAAACTGTTTTTT
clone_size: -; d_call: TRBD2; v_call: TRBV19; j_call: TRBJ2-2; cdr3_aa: CASRLAGGTGELFF; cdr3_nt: TGTGCCAGTAGACTAGCGGGAGGTACCGGGGAGCTGTTTTTT
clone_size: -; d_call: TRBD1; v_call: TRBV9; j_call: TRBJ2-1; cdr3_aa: CASSLGGTGGVGEQFF; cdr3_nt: TGTGCCAGCAGCCTCGGCGGGACAGGGGGTGTAGGTGAGCAGTTCTTC
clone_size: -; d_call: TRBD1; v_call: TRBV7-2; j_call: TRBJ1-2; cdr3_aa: CASSTDRANYGYTF; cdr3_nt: TGTGCCAGCAGCACGGACAGGGCAAACTATGGCTACACCTTC
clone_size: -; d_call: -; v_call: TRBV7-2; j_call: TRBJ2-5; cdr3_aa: CASSLGGLGETQYF; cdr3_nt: TGTGCCAGCAGCTTAGGCGGACTCGGAGAGACCCAGTACTTC
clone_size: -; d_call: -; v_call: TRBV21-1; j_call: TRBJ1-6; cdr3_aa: CASSKGDRGATNSPLHF; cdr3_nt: TGTGCCAGCAGCAAAGGGGACAGAGGCGCCACTAATTCACCCCTCCACTTT
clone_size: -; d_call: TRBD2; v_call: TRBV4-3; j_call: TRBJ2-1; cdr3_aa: CASSRRGAGDHNEQFF; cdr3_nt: TGCGCCAGCAGCCGCCGAGGAGCGGGAGACCACAATGAGCAGTTCTTC
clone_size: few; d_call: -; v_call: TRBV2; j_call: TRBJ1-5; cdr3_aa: CASSEQGYQPQHF; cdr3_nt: TGTGCCAGCAGTGAGCAGGGGTATCAGCCCCAGCATTTT
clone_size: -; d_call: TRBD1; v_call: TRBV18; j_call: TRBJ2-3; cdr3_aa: CASSRGQGATDTQYF; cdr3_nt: TGTGCCAGCTCACGTGGTCAGGGGGCCACAGATACGCAGTATTTT
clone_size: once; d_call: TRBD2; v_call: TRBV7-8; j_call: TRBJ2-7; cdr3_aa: CASSPRLALSYEQYF; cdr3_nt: TGTGCCAGCAGCCCCCGACTAGCTCTCTCCTACGAGCAGTACTTC
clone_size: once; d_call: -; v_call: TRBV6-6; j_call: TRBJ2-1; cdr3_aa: CASTPESYNEQFF; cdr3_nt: TGTGCCAGCACACCGGAGAGCTACAACGAGCAGTTCTTC
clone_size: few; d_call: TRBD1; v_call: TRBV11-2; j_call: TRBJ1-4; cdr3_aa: CASSLDGGQGFEKLFF; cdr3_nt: TGTGCCAGCAGCTTAGATGGGGGACAGGGGTTCGAAAAACTGTTTTTT
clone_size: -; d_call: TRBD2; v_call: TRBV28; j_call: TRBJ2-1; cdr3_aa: CASSVTSGADNEQFF; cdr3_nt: TGTGCCAGCAGTGTGACTAGCGGGGCGGACAATGAGCAGTTCTTC
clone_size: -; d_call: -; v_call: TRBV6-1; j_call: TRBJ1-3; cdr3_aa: CASSEYPGGGFGNTIYF; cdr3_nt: TGTGCCAGCAGTGAATATCCGGGCGGGGGGTTCGGAAACACCATATATTTT
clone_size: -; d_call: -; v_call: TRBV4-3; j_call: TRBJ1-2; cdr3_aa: CASSQDLSAGRGYGYTF; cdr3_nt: TGCGCCAGCAGCCAAGATCTGTCCGCGGGCCGTGGCTATGGCTACACCTTC
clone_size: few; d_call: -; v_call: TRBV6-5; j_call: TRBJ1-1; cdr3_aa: CASSYLGAYTNTEAFF; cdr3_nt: TGTGCCAGCAGTTATCTTGGGGCATATACAAACACTGAAGCTTTCTTT
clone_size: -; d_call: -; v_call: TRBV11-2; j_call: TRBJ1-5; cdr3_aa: CASSLQADNQPQHF; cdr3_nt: TGTGCCAGCAGCTTACAGGCAGACAATCAGCCCCAGCATTTT
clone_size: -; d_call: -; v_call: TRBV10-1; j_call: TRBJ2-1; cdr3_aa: CASSELASNEQFF; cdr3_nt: TGCGCCAGCAGTGAGTTGGCTTCCAATGAGCAGTTCTTC
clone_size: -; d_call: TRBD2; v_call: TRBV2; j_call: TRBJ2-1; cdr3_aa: CASGNPGTSASDEQFF; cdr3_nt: TGTGCCAGCGGCAACCCCGGGACTAGCGCCTCAGATGAGCAGTTCTTC
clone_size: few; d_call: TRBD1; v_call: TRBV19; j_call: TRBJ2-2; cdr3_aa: CASTRDRDTGELFF; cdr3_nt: TGTGCCAGTACCCGGGACAGGGACACCGGGGAGCTGTTTTTT
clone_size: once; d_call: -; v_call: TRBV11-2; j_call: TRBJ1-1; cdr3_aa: CASSRGGNTEAFF; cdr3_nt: TGTGCCAGCAGCCGAGGGGGGAACACTGAAGCTTTCTTT
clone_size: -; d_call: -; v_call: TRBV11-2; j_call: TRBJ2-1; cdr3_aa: CASSFDRFIHEQFF; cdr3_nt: TGTGCCAGCAGCTTCGACAGGTTCATCCATGAGCAGTTCTTC
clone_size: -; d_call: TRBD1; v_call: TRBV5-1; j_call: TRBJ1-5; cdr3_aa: CASSLLRGNNQPQHF; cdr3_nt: TGCGCCAGCAGCTTGCTCAGGGGGAACAATCAGCCCCAGCATTTT
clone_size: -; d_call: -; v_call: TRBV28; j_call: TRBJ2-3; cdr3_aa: CASSLGLAGADTQYF; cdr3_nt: TGTGCCAGCAGTTTAGGGCTAGCAGGGGCAGATACGCAGTATTTT
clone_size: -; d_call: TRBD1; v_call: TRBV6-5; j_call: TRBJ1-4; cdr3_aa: CASSSLQGANEKLFF; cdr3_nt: TGTGCCAGCAGTTCTCTACAGGGGGCTAATGAAAAACTGTTTTTT
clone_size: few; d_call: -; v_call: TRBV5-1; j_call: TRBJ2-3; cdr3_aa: CASSQGQSDTQYF; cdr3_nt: TGCGCCAGCAGCCAAGGACAGTCAGATACGCAGTATTTT
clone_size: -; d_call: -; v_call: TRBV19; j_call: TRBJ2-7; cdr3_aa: CASSIAETGSSYEQYF; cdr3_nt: TGTGCCAGTAGTATAGCCGAGACAGGCAGCTCCTACGAGCAGTACTTC
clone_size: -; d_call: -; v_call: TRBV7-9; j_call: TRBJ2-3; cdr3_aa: CSSSLFTGSEDTQYF; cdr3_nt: TGTTCCAGCAGCTTATTCACAGGGAGTGAAGATACGCAGTATTTT
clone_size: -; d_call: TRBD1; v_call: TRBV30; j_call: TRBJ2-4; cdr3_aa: CAWRISSRGQGAKNIQYF; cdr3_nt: TGTGCCTGGAGGATTTCATCCCGGGGACAGGGGGCCAAAAACATTCAGTACTTC
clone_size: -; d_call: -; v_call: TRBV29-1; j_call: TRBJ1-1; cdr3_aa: CSAELRGSTEAFF; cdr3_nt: TGCAGCGCCGAGTTGCGGGGGAGCACTGAAGCTTTCTTT
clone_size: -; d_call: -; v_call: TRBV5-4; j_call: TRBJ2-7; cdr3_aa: CASSSMGGTYEQYF; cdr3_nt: TGTGCCAGCAGCTCAATGGGCGGGACCTACGAGCAGTACTTC
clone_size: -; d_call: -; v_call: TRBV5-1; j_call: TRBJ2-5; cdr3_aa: CASSLARTTGPETQYF; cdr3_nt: TGCGCCAGCAGCTTGGCCCGAACAACAGGGCCGGAGACCCAGTACTTC
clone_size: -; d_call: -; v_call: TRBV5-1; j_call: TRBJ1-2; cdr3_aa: CASSLADGLLYGYTF; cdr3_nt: TGCGCCAGCAGCTTGGCCGACGGACTTCTCTATGGCTACACCTTC
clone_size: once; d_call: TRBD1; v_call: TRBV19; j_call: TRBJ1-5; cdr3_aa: CASNRQGLHQPQHF; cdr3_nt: TGTGCCAGTAATAGACAGGGGCTTCATCAGCCCCAGCATTTT
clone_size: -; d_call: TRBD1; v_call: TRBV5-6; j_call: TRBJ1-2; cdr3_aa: CASSFLTGQGISGYTF; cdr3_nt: TGTGCCAGCAGCTTTCTAACAGGACAGGGGATCAGTGGCTACACCTTC
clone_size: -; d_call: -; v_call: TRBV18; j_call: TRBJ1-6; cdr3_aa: CASPPQGETRNSPLHF; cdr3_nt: TGTGCCAGCCCACCTCAAGGTGAGACAAGGAATTCACCCCTCCACTTT